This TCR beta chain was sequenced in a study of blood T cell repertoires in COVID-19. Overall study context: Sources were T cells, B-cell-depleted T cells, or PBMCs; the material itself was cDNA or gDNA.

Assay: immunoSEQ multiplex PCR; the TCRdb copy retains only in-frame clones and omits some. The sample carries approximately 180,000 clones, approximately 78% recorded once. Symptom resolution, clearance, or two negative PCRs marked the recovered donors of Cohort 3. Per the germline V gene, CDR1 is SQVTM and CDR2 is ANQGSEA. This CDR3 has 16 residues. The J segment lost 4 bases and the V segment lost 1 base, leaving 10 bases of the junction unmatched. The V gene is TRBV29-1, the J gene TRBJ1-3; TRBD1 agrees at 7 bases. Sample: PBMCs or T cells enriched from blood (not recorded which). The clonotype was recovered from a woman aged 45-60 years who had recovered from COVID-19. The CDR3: CSVEVVPGQTGNTIYF. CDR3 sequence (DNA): TGCAGCGTTGAAGTTGTCCCGGGACAGACAGGAAACACCATATATTTT. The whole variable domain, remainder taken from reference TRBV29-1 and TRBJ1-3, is SAVISQKPSRDICQRGTSLTIQCQVDSQVTMMFWYRQQPGQSLTLIATANQGSEATYESGFVIDKFPISRPNLTFSTLTVSNMSPEDSSIYLCSVEVVPGQTGNTIYFGEGSWLTVV.